The 28 T cell receptor beta chains reported below all come from one sample, sequenced in a study of T cell changes during pregnancy in multiple sclerosis (dated by TCRdb to between 2018 and 2021). Preparation of the library involved the immunoSEQ multiplex PCR assay. In its TCRdb copy, this immuneACCESS table keeps in-frame sequences only and misses some clones. Where compared with another copy, unresolved V genes explain less than half of these, and the others have no known cause. This sample comprises approximately 69,000 clones, about 94% of them detected only once. The ten most abundant clones make up 0.58% of the sample. Sample: peripheral blood, taken in the third trimester of pregnancy. These TCRs come from a female donor with multiple sclerosis, enrolled in a pregnancy study.

This chain joins TRBV5-6 and TRBJ2-5; D perhaps matches TRBD2 (6 bases). The ends were cut back, 4 bases at V and 5 bases at J, with 18 bases in the middle. The germline gives CDR1 SGHDT, CDR2 YYEEEE. This CDR3 is built from 15 residues. The CDR3 nucleotides read TGTGCCAGCAGCGTACCGGGACTCGAAGGGGAGACCCAGTACTTC. Protein: CASSVPGLEGETQYF.

The gene calls are TRBV5-1 and TRBJ2-3, with 7 nucleotides matching TRBD2. The CDR3 covers 15 residues. The V gene end was trimmed by 0 bases and the J gene end by 1 base; junction bases not matched to a gene: 2. Germline lookup yields CDR1 SGHRS and CDR2 YFSETQ. Written as DNA, the CDR3 is TGCGCCAGCAGCTTGGATCGGGGGGGCACAGATACGCAGTATTTT. Amino acid sequence: CASSLDRGGTDTQYF.

The chain links TRBV19 to TRBJ2-3, with TRBD2 matching over 13 bases. CDR1 and CDR2 (germline): LNHDA, SQIVND (reference sequence). The length of the CDR3 is 18 residues. V gave up 3 bases and J gave up 5 bases; unmatched junction bases: 11. The CDR3 sequence is CASSIASTSGGAKDTQYF. CDR3 DNA sequence: TGTGCCAGTAGTATCGCCTCCACTAGCGGGGGGGCTAAAGATACGCAGTATTTT.

This chain uses TRBV19 with TRBJ1-2; 11 bases are a match to TRBD1. The CDR3 is 17 amino acids. CDR1 and CDR2 from the germline V gene are LNHDA and SQIVND (reference sequence). V was pared by 1 base and J by 4 bases, with 8 bases of the junction left unmatched. The CDR3 coding sequence is TGTGCCAGTAGTATAGCCGGGACAGGGGGATTTCTCTATGGCTACACCTTC. It codes for CASSIAGTGGFLYGYTF.

The chain couples TRBV5-4 to TRBJ2-1, with 7 bases matching TRBD2. This CDR3 region has 15 residues. The germline CDR1 and CDR2 sequences are SGHNT and YYREEE (reference sequence). Trimming cost V 1 base and J 2 bases; bases outside gene matches: 3. CDR3: CASSLLGLAYNEQFF. CDR3 in DNA: TGTGCCAGCAGCTTGTTAGGACTAGCCTACAATGAGCAGTTCTTC. Together with reference TRBV5-4 and TRBJ2-1, the CDR3 gives the full variable domain: ETGVTQSPTHLIKTRGQQVTLRCSSQSGHNTVSWYQQALGQGPQFIFQYYREEENGRGNFPPRFSGLQFPNYSSELNVNALELDDSALYLCASSLLGLAYNEQFFGPGTRLTVL.

J is TRBJ1-2 and V is TRBV5-6, with unresolved D. CDR1 is SGHDT and CDR2 is YYEEEE in the germline V gene. The CDR3 has 13 amino acids. The ends were cut back, 2 bases at V and 0 bases at J, with 5 bases in the middle. The DNA for the CDR3 is TGTGCCAGCAGCTTTCTATCTAACTATGGCTACACCTTC. Protein product: CASSFLSNYGYTF.

This clone showed up just once. The rearrangement joins TRBV7-2 to TRBJ2-3, with D tentatively TRBD2 (6 bases). This CDR3 has 17 amino acids. Germline V lookup: CDR1 SGHTA, CDR2 FQGNSA. The ends were cut back, 5 bases at V and 1 base at J, with 19 bases in the middle. Here the CDR3 DNA reads TGTGCCAGCAGCCTGGAAACTCCTAGCGTTCGCACAGATACGCAGTATTTT. Amino acids: CASSLETPSVRTDTQYF.

This chain links TRBV19 with TRBJ2-1; D possibly corresponds to TRBD1 (7 bases). The germline CDR1 and CDR2 sequences are LNHDA and SQIVND (reference sequence). CDR3 length equals 15 residues. Trimming left V 7 bases short and J 7 bases short, with 20 bases between. For the CDR3, the DNA is TGTGCCAGTATTGGGTGGAGGGGGCGCGGGAATGAGCAGTTCTTC. Translated: CASIGWRGRGNEQFF. The complete variable domain, with remaining parts taken from reference TRBV19 and TRBJ2-1, reads DGGITQSPKYLFRKEGQNVTLSCEQNLNHDAMYWYRQDPGQGLRLIYYSQIVNDFQKGDIAEGYSVSREKKESFPLTVTSAQKNPTAFYLCASIGWRGRGNEQFFGPGTRLTVL.

The V gene is TRBV4-1, the J gene TRBJ2-3; 9 bases align to TRBD2. The V segment lost 4 bases and the J segment 5 bases; nucleotides outside the gene matches: 19. Per germline, CDR1 MGHRA and CDR2 YSYEKL. CDR3 length: 19 amino acids. CDR3 nucleotides: TGCGCCAGCAGCCTCCTAGGAATAGAAGCGGGGGGCCTCCGAGATACGCAGTATTTT. It is translated as CASSLLGIEAGGLRDTQYF.

The table lists this clone with a count of one. The V gene is TRBV6-5, the J gene TRBJ2-1; 7 bases agree with TRBD2. V trimming: 0 bases; J trimming: 4 bases; junction bases outside the gene matches: 6. This CDR3 contains 16 residues. In germline, CDR1 is MNHEY, CDR2 SVGAGI. As DNA, the CDR3 is TGTGCCAGCAGTTACTCGATAGCGGGTCTTTACAATGAGCAGTTCTTC. Protein: CASSYSIAGLYNEQFF.

This rearrangement joins TRBV4-3 to TRBJ1-1; D remains unclear. Germline assignment: CDR1 LGHNA and CDR2 YSLEER. Trimming left V 0 bases short and J 1 base short, with 18 bases between. The CDR3 consists of 18 residues. CDR3 sequence reads: CASSQDHWVPSGNTEAFF. The CDR3 DNA follows: TGCGCCAGCAGCCAAGATCATTGGGTCCCCTCAGGGAACACTGAAGCTTTCTTT.

The chain is built from TRBV5-4 and TRBJ1-1; D gene unclear. Germline values: CDR1 SGHNT, CDR2 YYREEE (reference sequence). V lost 0 bases to trimming and J lost 8 bases, with 14 bases between them. The CDR3 is 14 amino acids. The CDR3: CASSLEWLGPEAFF. For the CDR3, the DNA is TGTGCCAGCAGCTTGGAATGGCTAGGCCCCGAAGCTTTCTTT.

The gene calls are TRBV7-2 and TRBJ2-7; 11 nucleotides match TRBD2. V shed 6 bases, J shed 1 base, and the junction held 5 bases outside the gene matches. CDR3 length: 15 residues. The germline gives CDR1 SGHTA, CDR2 FQGNSA. CDR3 in DNA: TGTGCCAGCAGTAATAGCGGGGGGGCTTCCTACGAGCAGTACTTC. Amino acids: CASSNSGGASYEQYF.

The V and J genes are TRBV7-7 and TRBJ2-1, with D unclear. This CDR3 is 13 amino acids long. With 7 bases removed from V and 2 bases from J, the gap between germline ends came to 9 bases. Germline assignment: CDR1 SSHAT and CDR2 FNYEAQ (reference sequence). CDR3 in amino acids: CASILGTYNEQFF. DNA for the CDR3: TGTGCCAGCATCCTAGGTACCTACAATGAGCAGTTCTTC.

The rearrangement joins TRBV11-2 to TRBJ1-2; D is undetermined. The germline CDR1 and CDR2 sequences are SGHAT and FQNNGV. The CDR3 is made up of 13 amino acids. The ends were cut back, 4 bases at V and 4 bases at J, with 10 bases in the middle. The CDR3 nucleotides read TGTGCCAGCAGCTCCTATGCCGTCTATGGCTACACCTTC. This codes for CASSSYAVYGYTF.

The chain combines TRBV6-1 with TRBJ1-5; tentative D call: TRBD1 (6 bases). The CDR3 is made up of 14 amino acids. Deletions cut 5 bases from V and 2 bases from J, with 10 bases between. CDR1 and CDR2 (germline): MNHNS, SASEGT. CDR3 sequence: CASSYRTGNQPQHF. CDR3 DNA sequence: TGTGCCAGCAGTTATCGGACAGGCAATCAGCCCCAGCATTTT.

CDR3 in amino acids: CASSIVGTQGGDTQYF. Written as DNA, the CDR3 is TGTGCCAGTAGTATAGTTGGGACTCAGGGGGGAGATACGCAGTATTTT. The chain employs TRBV19 and TRBJ2-3; tentatively, D is TRBD1 (7 bases). The CDR3 runs 16 residues. With 1 base removed from V and 5 bases from J, the gap between germline ends came to 16 bases. The germline CDR1 and CDR2 sequences are LNHDA and SQIVND (reference sequence).

V and J are TRBV6-4 and TRBJ2-1; D possibly corresponds to TRBD1 (6 bases). Deletions cut 2 bases from V and 5 bases from J, with 7 bases between. Looked up from germline, CDR1 is MRHNA and CDR2 is SNTAGT. The CDR3 has 13 amino acids. Written as DNA, the CDR3 is TGTGCCAGCAGTGACAGGGACAACAATGAGCAGTTCTTC. Amino acid sequence: CASSDRDNNEQFF.

The V call is TRBV19, the J call TRBJ1-1; possible D gene TRBD1, 6 bases. V shed 1 base and J shed 4 bases, with 7 bases lying between them. CDR3 length: 13 residues. CDR1 LNHDA and CDR2 SQIVND come from the germline V gene (reference sequence). In nucleotides, the CDR3 is TGTGCCAGTAGTATAGTGGGGGCCACTGAAGCTTTCTTT. It specifies CASSIVGATEAFF.

The chain recombines TRBV5-1 with TRBJ2-1; D remains unclear. The length of the CDR3 is 13 residues. Deletions cut 4 bases from V and 7 bases from J, with 12 bases between. Germline CDR1 and CDR2: SGHRS and YFSETQ. CDR3: CASSPPVRNEQFF. As DNA, the CDR3 is TGCGCCAGCAGCCCCCCGGTGCGTAATGAGCAGTTCTTC.

The genes are TRBV6-6 and TRBJ2-3, with TRBD1 matching 8 bases. The CDR3 loop spans 15 amino acids. J lost 0 bases, V lost 6 bases, and 5 bases had no gene match. Germline V gene lookup returns CDR1 MNHNY and CDR2 SVGAGI (reference sequence). The CDR3 reads CASSHQGASTDTQYF. CDR3 sequence (DNA): TGTGCCAGCAGCCACCAGGGGGCTAGCACAGATACGCAGTATTTT.

The chain carries TRBV4-2 and TRBJ1-5; D may be TRBD1 (5 bases). V was clipped by 0 bases and J by 7 bases, with 13 bases between them. CDR1 and CDR2 from the germline V gene are LGHNA and YNFKEQ. The CDR3 is made up of 15 amino acids. The CDR3 here is CASSQESQGYQPQHF. The CDR3 coding sequence is TGTGCCAGCAGCCAAGAGTCCCAGGGATACCAGCCCCAGCATTTT.

The V gene is TRBV5-4, the J gene TRBJ1-4, with 7 bases fitting TRBD1. V lost 3 bases, J lost 2 bases, and 4 bases stayed unmatched. The germline V gene encodes CDR1 SGHNT and CDR2 YYREEE (reference sequence). The CDR3 is 15 residues long. CDR3 amino acids: CASSSQQGTNEKLFF. The CDR3 DNA is TGTGCCAGCAGCTCACAACAGGGGACTAATGAAAAACTGTTTTTT.

The J gene is TRBJ1-6, the V gene TRBV6-6; no clear D gene. The germline CDR1 and CDR2 sequences are MNHNY and SVGAGI (reference sequence). The CDR3 extends over 15 amino acids. Trimming cost V 1 base and J 2 bases, with 6 bases left between them. The CDR3 DNA reads as TGTGCCAGCAGTTACTTAGAGGCCTATAATTCACCCCTCCACTTT. Its protein is CASSYLEAYNSPLHF.

This clone was observed a single time. The chain recombines TRBV13 with TRBJ2-1; 15 bases match TRBD2. Germline V gene sequence: CDR1 PRHDT, CDR2 FYEKMQ (reference sequence). The CDR3 totals 15 residues. V lost 3 bases and J lost 7; bases outside the gene matches: 1. The CDR3 region has the DNA TGTGCCAGCAGCTTTGGGACTAGCGGGGGGAATGAGCAGTTCTTC. It yields the protein CASSFGTSGGNEQFF.

The chain links TRBV5-1 to TRBJ1-4; TRBD1 aligns across 9 bases. The trim removed 4 bases at V and 6 bases at J, leaving 7 bases unmatched. Germline V gene sequence: CDR1 SGHRS, CDR2 YFSETQ. This CDR3 is built from 15 residues. The CDR3 DNA sequence: TGCGCCAGCAGCCACAACAGGGGGCCGGATGAAAAACTGTTTTTT. Protein product: CASSHNRGPDEKLFF.

The rearrangement links TRBV7-2 to TRBJ2-7, with 8 nucleotides matching TRBD1. The CDR3 sequence is 16 residues long. Germline assignment: CDR1 SGHTA and CDR2 FQGNSA. J lost 4 bases, V lost 2 bases, and 10 bases had no gene match. CDR3 amino acids: CASSLSSGQVPYEQYF. The DNA of the CDR3 is TGTGCCAGCAGCTTAAGTTCGGGACAGGTACCATACGAGCAGTACTTC.

The chain recombines TRBV19 with TRBJ2-6; no clear D gene. Germline V lookup: CDR1 LNHDA, CDR2 SQIVND (reference sequence). Trimming stripped 1 base from V and 2 bases from J, with 6 bases between. The CDR3 spans 15 residues. The CDR3 DNA sequence: TGTGCCAGTAGTATAGGAGTAGCTGGGGCCAACGTCCTGACTTTC. Translating gives CASSIGVAGANVLTF.